This record looks at one T cell receptor (beta chain) sequence and its context. The data were taken from a study of early T cells in non-severe SARS-CoV-2 infection. TCRdb re-analysed the 5' RACE reads in MiXCR, keeping a single row per CDR3 protein. The sample lists 69,000 or so distinct CDR3 sequences, roughly 9.5% occurring once. Trimming removed 9 bases from V and 4 bases from J; junction bases left unmatched: 8. CDR1 and CDR2 (germline): LGHDT, YNNKEL (reference sequence). This CDR3 region has 14 residues. The receptor comes from an adult who was a healthcare worker with PCR-confirmed SARS-CoV-2 infection or an uninfected control (not recorded which). Material: whole blood. This chain links TRBV3-1 with TRBJ2-3; 9 positions match TRBD2. This CDR3 reads CASQRGVQPDTQYF. The CDR3 coding sequence is TGTGCCAGTCAGCGGGGGGTCCAGCCAGATACGCAGTATTTT.